Below, 16 T cell receptor beta chains from the same sample are listed, as sequenced in a study of human T cells and chemical hapten exposure. Indicated time point: patch test 1, 2 weeks after DPC sensitization. Regarding treatment: therapeutic diphenylcyclopropenone sensitization with weekly scalp DPC. TCRdb processed the RACE reads anew with MiXCR; each CDR3 protein has one entry. The sample contains about 360,000 distinct CDR3 sequences, about 7% of which appear only once. The input for sequencing was whole blood, taken in connection with sensitization to the hapten diphenylcyclopropenone (DPC). These TCRs come from a woman between 18 and 29 years old with alopecia areata. Some clones in this sample may be carry-over from other donors' samples.

Only a few counts were recorded for this clonotype. V gene TRBV27 combines with J gene TRBJ2-1, with 11 bases that match TRBD1. CDR1 is MNHEY and CDR2 is SMNVEV in the germline V gene (reference sequence). This CDR3 comprises 15 residues. V trimming: 7 bases; J trimming: 6 bases; junction bases outside the gene matches: 8. The CDR3 protein is CASTFRDRGFNEQFF. The CDR3 bases are TGTGCCAGCACCTTTCGGGACAGGGGGTTCAATGAGCAGTTCTTC.

Concerning this clonotype: This likely comes from a read error, as the CDR3 has no conserved phenylalanine or tryptophan at its end. The J gene is TRBJ1-5, the V gene TRBV7-2, with TRBD1 identical over 7 bases. The CDR3 sequence is 14 residues long. V trimming: 4 bases; J trimming: 2 bases; junction bases outside the gene matches: 2. Germline V lookup: CDR1 SGHTA, CDR2 FQGNSA. The CDR3 loop reads CASSSTGRNQPQHS. The CDR3 bases are TGTGCCAGCAGCTCGACAGGGCGCAATCAGCCCCAGCATTCT.

Many counts were recorded for this clonotype. The chain uses TRBV6-5 and TRBJ2-3, with TRBD2 matching 8 bases. The CDR3 is made up of 16 amino acids. With V trimmed by 8 bases and J by 1 base, 11 bases remained unmatched. CDR1 and CDR2 (germline): MNHEY, SVGAGI. CDR3 DNA sequence: TGTGCCAGCCTCGGGAGGGGGGCCGACGGCACAGATACGCAGTATTTT. This sequence encodes CASLGRGADGTDTQYF.

The CDR3, as DNA: TGTGCCAGCAGTTACGGCGGGTCTTTTCGGGCAGATACGCAGTATTTT. Amino acid sequence: CASSYGGSFRADTQYF. The rearrangement joins TRBV6-6 to TRBJ2-3; TRBD2 is a possible D gene (5 bases). The CDR3 spans 16 residues. Germline loops: CDR1 MNHNY, CDR2 SVGAGI (reference sequence). Trimming shortened V by 2 bases and J by 4 bases, and 16 bases separated the two germline ends.

A word on this clonotype: A much larger clone lies a single base off, so this may be a read error. This rearrangement joins TRBV12-3 or TRBV12-4 to TRBJ2-1; D call uncertain. This CDR3 is 12 amino acids long. CDR3 amino acids: CASSLPLNEQLF. The CDR3, as DNA: TGTGCCAGCAGTTTACCCCTCAATGAGCAGCTCTTC.

CDR3 sequence: CASSSAGENNEQFF. The CDR3 DNA is TGTGCCAGCAGCTCAGCGGGGGAGAACAATGAGCAGTTCTTC. The chain combines TRBV7-2 with TRBJ2-1, with 8 positions matching TRBD2. The CDR3 is made up of 14 amino acids. With V trimmed by 4 bases and J by 5 bases, 4 bases remained unmatched. Germline V lookup: CDR1 SGHTA, CDR2 FQGNSA.

The chain is built from TRBV12-3 or TRBV12-4 and TRBJ1-1, with 7 bases that match TRBD1. This CDR3 is 16 amino acids long. Germline trimming cut 3 bases from V and 1 base from J; bases unmatched to any gene: 8. The CDR3 sequence is CASSFYIGTENTEAFF. The CDR3 DNA follows: TGTGCCAGCAGTTTTTATATTGGGACAGAGAACACTGAAGCTTTCTTT.

This clonotype was counted between two and nine times. CDR3 region: CASTAAGTLPYNEQFF. DNA of the CDR3: TGTGCCAGCACCGCAGCCGGGACTCTCCCCTACAATGAGCAGTTCTTC. This chain connects TRBV12-3 or TRBV12-4 to TRBJ2-1; weak D call: TRBD2 (6 bases). V was clipped by 7 bases and J by 2 bases, with 18 bases between them. The CDR3 extends over 16 amino acids.

The sample holds many counts of this clonotype. For the CDR3, the DNA is TGCAGTGCTCGACGGGTCGGGCTAGCGGGGGTCCATTACTACGAGCAGTACTTC. Amino acids: CSARRVGLAGVHYYEQYF. The chain combines TRBV20-1 with TRBJ2-7; 10 positions agree with TRBD2. With 5 bases clipped from V and 3 bases from J, the junction kept 19 bases outside the gene matches. CDR3 size: 18 residues. Germline V gene sequence: CDR1 DFQATT, CDR2 SNEGSKA (reference sequence).

This clonotype showed up just a few times. CDR3: CASSPLRAGGYTF. CDR3 bases: TGTGCCAGCAGCCCCCTTCGGGCGGGGGGCTACACCTTC. The gene calls are TRBV12-3 or TRBV12-4 and TRBJ1-2, with no clear D. V was pared by 6 bases and J by 8 bases, with 16 bases between. This CDR3 is built from 13 residues.

This clonotype has a count of ten or more. The rearrangement links TRBV6-6 to TRBJ2-7; D may be TRBD1 (5 bases). From germline, CDR1 is MNHNY and CDR2 SVGAGI (reference sequence). The V end lost 7 bases, the J end lost 0 bases, and 13 bases lay between the germline ends. The CDR3 runs to 14 residues. The CDR3 DNA sequence: TGTGCCAGCACCTCTGACAGCCTCTCCTACGAGCAGTACTTC. Amino acid sequence: CASTSDSLSYEQYF.

This clonotype was counted many times. The chain carries TRBV24-1 and TRBJ2-1, with 7 positions matching TRBD1. Per the germline V gene, CDR1 is KGHDR and CDR2 is SFDVKD. This CDR3 contains 15 residues. J was trimmed by 6 bases and V by 3 bases; bases with no gene match: 7. In DNA, the CDR3 is TGTGCCACCAGTGATCCGCCGAACAGGGGCAATGAGCAGTTCTTC. It codes for CATSDPPNRGNEQFF.

The chain combines TRBV2 with TRBJ1-5; the D is unclear. CDR3 length: 15 residues. The ends were cut back, 4 bases at V and 2 bases at J, with 12 bases in the middle. CDR1 is SNHLY, CDR2 FYNNEI, per germline. Here the CDR3 reads CASSVRYLGNQPQHF. CDR3 coding DNA: TGTGCCAGCAGTGTCAGGTATCTGGGCAATCAGCCCCAGCATTTT.

This clonotype was seen only a few times. This chain connects TRBV12-3 or TRBV12-4 to TRBJ1-1; 9 bases align to TRBD1. The V gene end was trimmed by 1 base and the J gene end by 5 bases; junction bases not matched to a gene: 5. CDR3 size: 15 residues. The CDR3: CASSLGGDRVTEAFF. The DNA for the CDR3 is TGTGCCAGCAGTTTAGGGGGGGACAGGGTGACTGAAGCTTTCTTT.

This clonotype was recorded a few times. The chain carries TRBV6-1 and TRBJ1-1; D ambiguous. The CDR3 runs 14 residues. V was pared by 2 bases and J by 0 bases, with 7 bases between. In germline, CDR1 is MNHNS, CDR2 SASEGT. In DNA form, the CDR3 reads TGTGCCAGCAGTGAAAGAGCTATGAACACTGAAGCTTTCTTT. Its protein is CASSERAMNTEAFF.

This clonotype was counted a few times. The genes are TRBV6-5 and TRBJ1-1; no clear D gene. V was pared by 4 bases and J by 0 bases, with 12 bases between. There are 15 residues in the CDR3. Germline V gives CDR1 MNHEY, CDR2 SVGAGI. DNA of the CDR3: TGTGCCAGCAGTTCCCCGGAAGGAGTGAACACTGAAGCTTTCTTT. Translation: CASSSPEGVNTEAFF.